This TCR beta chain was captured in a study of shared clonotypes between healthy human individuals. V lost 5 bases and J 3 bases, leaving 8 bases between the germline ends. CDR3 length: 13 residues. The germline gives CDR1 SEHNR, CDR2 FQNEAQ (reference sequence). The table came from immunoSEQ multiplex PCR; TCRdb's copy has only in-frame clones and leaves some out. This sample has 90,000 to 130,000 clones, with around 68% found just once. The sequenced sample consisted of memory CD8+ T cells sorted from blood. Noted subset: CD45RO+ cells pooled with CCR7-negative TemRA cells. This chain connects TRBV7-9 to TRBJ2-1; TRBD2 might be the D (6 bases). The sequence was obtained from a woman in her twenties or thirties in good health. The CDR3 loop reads CASSRLGYNEQFF. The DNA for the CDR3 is TGTGCCAGCAGCCGACTAGGCTACAATGAGCAGTTCTTC.